The T cell receptor (beta chain) under discussion was sequenced for a study of CD8+ T cells in alopecia areata. Study at large: Treated patients received oral tofacitinib, 5 to 10 mg twice daily.

General observations from the study: Besides other cells, scalp samples also yield sequences of resident alphabeta T cells from normal skin. Mice showed clearer TCR sharing than patients did, a gap that was possibly HLA-related.

The table lists this clone with a few counts. The target antigen is unknown. Following RNA extraction, reverse transcription yielded cDNA that acted as the sequencing template. Sequencing was performed with immunoSEQ multiplex PCR; in TCRdb, only in-frame clones are kept and a portion is missing. This table has hundreds of thousands of clones, roughly two thirds appearing once. Sample: CD4+ T cells sorted from blood, taken at week 0. This clonotype was sampled from a human donor with alopecia areata.

CDR3 in amino acids: CASSTGTANTGELFF. Here the CDR3 DNA reads TGTGCCAGCAGTACCGGGACAGCGAACACCGGGGAGCTGTTTTTT. The rearrangement uses TRBV2 and TRBJ2-2; 7 nucleotides align to TRBD1. Germline CDR1 reads SNHLY; CDR2 reads FYNNEI. V gave up 5 bases and J gave up 0 bases; unmatched junction bases: 3. The CDR3 covers 15 residues.